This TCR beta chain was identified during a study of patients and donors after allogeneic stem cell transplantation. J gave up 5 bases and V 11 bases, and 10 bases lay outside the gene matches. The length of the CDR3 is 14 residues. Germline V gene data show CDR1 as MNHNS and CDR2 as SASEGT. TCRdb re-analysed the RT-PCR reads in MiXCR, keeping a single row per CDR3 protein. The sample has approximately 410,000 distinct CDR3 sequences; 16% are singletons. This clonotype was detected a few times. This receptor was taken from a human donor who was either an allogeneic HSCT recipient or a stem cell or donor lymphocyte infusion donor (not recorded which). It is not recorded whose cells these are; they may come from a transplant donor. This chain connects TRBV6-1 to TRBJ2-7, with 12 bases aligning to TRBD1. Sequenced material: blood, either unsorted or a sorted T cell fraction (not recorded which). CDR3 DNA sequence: TGTGCCCGACCGCGGGGACAGGGGGCGGACGAGCAGTACTTC. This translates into CARPRGQGADEQYF.